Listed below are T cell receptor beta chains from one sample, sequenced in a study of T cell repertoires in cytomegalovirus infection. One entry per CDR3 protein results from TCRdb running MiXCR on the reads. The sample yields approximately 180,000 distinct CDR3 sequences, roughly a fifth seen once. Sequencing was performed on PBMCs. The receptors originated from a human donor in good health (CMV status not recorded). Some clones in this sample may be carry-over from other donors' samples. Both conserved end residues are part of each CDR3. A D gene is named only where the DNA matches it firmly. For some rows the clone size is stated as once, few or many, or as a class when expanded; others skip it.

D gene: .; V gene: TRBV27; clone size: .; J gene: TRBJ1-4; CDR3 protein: CASTGRPFGKLFF
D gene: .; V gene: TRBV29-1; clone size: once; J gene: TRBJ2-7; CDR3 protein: CSVVAADGEQYF
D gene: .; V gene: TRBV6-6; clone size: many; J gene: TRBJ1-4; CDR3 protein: CASSNRGISNEKLFF
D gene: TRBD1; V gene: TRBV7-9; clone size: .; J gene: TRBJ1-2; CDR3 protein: CASSTGTGALGYGYTF
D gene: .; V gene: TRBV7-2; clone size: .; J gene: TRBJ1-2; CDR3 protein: CASSLGRGADGYTF
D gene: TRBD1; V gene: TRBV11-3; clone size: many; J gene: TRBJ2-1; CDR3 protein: CASSSGTEDLYNEQFF
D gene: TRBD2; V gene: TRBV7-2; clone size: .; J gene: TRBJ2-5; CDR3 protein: CAISLFGRGGTQYF
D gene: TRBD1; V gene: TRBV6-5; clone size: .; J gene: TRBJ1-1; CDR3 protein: CASSRPGTGLNTEAFF
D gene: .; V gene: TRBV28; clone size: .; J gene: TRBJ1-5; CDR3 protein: CASSWNRAQHF
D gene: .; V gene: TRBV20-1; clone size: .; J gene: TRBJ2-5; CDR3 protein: CSAKVSQEPQYF
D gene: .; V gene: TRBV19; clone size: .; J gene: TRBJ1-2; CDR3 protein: CASSNGGQGIYGYTF
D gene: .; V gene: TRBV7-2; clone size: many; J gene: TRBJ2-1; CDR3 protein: CASSTDVSEQFF
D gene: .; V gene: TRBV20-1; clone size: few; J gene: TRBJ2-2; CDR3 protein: CSARSRVGGYAGELFF
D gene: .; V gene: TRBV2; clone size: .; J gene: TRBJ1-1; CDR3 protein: CASRLQGLGTEAFF
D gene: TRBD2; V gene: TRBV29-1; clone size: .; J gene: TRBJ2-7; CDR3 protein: CSVGGGGQVEQYF
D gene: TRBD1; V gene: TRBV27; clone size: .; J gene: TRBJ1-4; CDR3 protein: CASSPNRGSEEKLFF
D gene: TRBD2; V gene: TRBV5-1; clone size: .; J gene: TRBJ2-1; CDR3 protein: CASSPSTSGVYNEQFF
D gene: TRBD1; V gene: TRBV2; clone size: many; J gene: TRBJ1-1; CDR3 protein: CASSRDRGNTEAFF
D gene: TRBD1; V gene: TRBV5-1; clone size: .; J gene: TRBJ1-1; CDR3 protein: CASSLAGLDRGGTEAFF
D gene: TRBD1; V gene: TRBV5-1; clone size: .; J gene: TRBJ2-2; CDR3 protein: CASSSDRGGTGELFF
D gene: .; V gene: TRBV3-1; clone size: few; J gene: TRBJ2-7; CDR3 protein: CASSQEGLSYEQYF
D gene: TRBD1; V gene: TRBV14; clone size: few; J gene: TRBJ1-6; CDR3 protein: CASSERQGLNSPLHF
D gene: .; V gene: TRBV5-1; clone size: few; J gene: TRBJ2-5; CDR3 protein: CASCRVGIQETQYF
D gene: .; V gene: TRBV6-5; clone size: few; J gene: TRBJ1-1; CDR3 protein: CASSSTPPESEAFF
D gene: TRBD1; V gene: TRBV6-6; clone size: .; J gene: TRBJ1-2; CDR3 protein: CASSNGTGCGYTF
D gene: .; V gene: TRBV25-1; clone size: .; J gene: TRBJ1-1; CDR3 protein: CASSERGAGMNTEAFF
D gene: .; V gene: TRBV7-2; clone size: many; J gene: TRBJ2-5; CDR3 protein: CASSSWTNQETQYF
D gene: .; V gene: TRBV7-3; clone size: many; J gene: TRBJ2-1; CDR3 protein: CASSGGLQGNEQFF
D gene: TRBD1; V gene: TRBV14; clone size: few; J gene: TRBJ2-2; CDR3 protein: CASSQFDRGKFSTGELFF
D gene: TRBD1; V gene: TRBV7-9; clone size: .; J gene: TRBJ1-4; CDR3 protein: CASRKSGTGEEKLFF
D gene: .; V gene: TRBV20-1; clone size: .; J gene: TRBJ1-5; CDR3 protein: CSARSGVSNQPQHF